This TCR beta chain appears in the sequencing data of a study of T cell changes during pregnancy in multiple sclerosis. The method was immunoSEQ multiplex PCR; TCRdb's version includes in-frame clones alone and lacks a portion of them. The sample yields 29,000 or so clones, around nine tenths seen once. The sequenced sample was CD8+ T cells from peripheral blood mononuclear cells, obtained before pregnancy. The clonotype was recovered from a female donor with multiple sclerosis, enrolled in a pregnancy study.

The CDR3 is CASSPGQRTNEKLFF. In DNA form, the CDR3 reads TGTGCCAGCAGTCCTGGACAGAGGACTAATGAAAAACTGTTTTTT. V usage is TRBV2 and J usage is TRBJ1-4; a possible D gene is TRBD1 (6 bases). Germline CDR1 is SNHLY and CDR2 is FYNNEI. V lost 5 bases and J lost 2, with 12 bases in between. This CDR3 has 15 residues.